The clone carrying this TCR beta chain was recorded many times. The sample is drawn from a study of response to subunit inactivated influenza vaccine. TCRdb ran MiXCR on the RT-PCR reads and lists one entry per CDR3 protein. The sample includes roughly 190,000 distinct CDR3 sequences, roughly 12% of them seen just once. Trimming cost V 3 bases and J 5 bases; bases outside gene matches: 8. Germline V gene sequence: CDR1 SGHRS, CDR2 YFSETQ. This CDR3 has 15 residues. This sample also belongs to another study, concerning T cells expressing NK-cell markers. That work states: 5'RACE template switching built TCR beta cDNA with unique molecular identifiers. The TCR beta repertoires were obtained from sorted CD3+CD56+NKG2C+, CD3+CD56+NKG2C- and CD3+CD56-NKG2C+ T cells. Seven HCMV-seropositive donors and one seronegative donor made up the eight sequenced donors. NKG2C+ dominant clonotype frequencies in roughly six donors were roughly 1.0-7.0% of CD8+ T cells. Clones of NKG2C+ T cells that had expanded were of unclear HCMV specificity.

Sequences were derived from CD8+ T cells sorted from PBMCs, sampled 11 to 12 days after vaccination. This TCR was sampled from a man aged 50 or older who received an inactivated influenza vaccine. The chain uses TRBV5-1 and TRBJ2-7; 10 nucleotides align to TRBD1. CDR3 sequence: CASSSPDRGPHEQYF. The CDR3 DNA follows: TGCGCCAGCAGCTCACCTGACAGGGGGCCGCACGAGCAGTACTTC.